The source of this T cell receptor beta chain is a study of CD8 T cells in ankylosing spondylitis. Study results and limitations: Disease-associated clones were reportedly significantly overrepresented in matched ankylosing spondylitis synovial fluid.

For TCR beta, libraries came from quantitative 5'-RACE with molecular barcodes. TCRdb redid the calling of the 5' RACE reads with MiXCR, one entry per CDR3 protein. Seen here are approximately 290,000 distinct CDR3 sequences, around 20% observed once, and the top ten hold 3% to 4%. CDR1 is WNHNN, CDR2 SYGVQD, per germline (reference sequence). CDR3 length: 16 amino acids. After removal of 5 bases from V and 6 bases from J, the junction contained 11 bases not matched to a gene. Regarding this clonotype: What it binds is not known.

V usage is TRBV10-1 and J usage is TRBJ2-1, with 9 nucleotides matching TRBD2. Sequencing used blood, either unsorted or a sorted T cell fraction (not recorded which). The TCR comes from a female donor with ankylosing spondylitis or in good health (not recorded which). This CDR3 is CASSPGLSGRINEQFF. The CDR3 DNA follows: TGCGCCAGCAGTCCCGGACTAAGCGGGAGGATCAATGAGCAGTTCTTC.